The rows below give T cell receptor beta chains drawn from one sample of a study of cytomegalovirus exposure and HLA in healthy donors. Libraries were prepared by immunoSEQ multiplex PCR; TCRdb keeps only in-frame clonotypes and omits some of them. The sample yields 150,000 to 200,000 clones, roughly 85% seen once. Input material: PBMCs. Every receptor here comes from a man in his forties in good health and CMV-seronegative. Both conserved end residues are part of each CDR3. The D gene is left open where the match is weak. Rows may omit the clone size; those that give it use once, few, many or a size class.

TRBJ2-1 | TRBV25-1 | 14 | . | . | CASGGDKGLGEQFF | TGTGCCAGCGGAGGAGATAAGGGCCTGGGTGAGCAGTTCTTC
TRBJ2-4 | TRBV6-1 | 14 | TRBD1 | . | CASSDSGGINIQYF | TGTGCCAGCAGTGATTCAGGGGGCATAAACATTCAGTACTTC
TRBJ2-5 | TRBV7-9 | 14 | . | . | CASSSRTAPETQYF | TGTGCCAGCAGCTCCAGGACAGCCCCAGAGACCCAGTACTTC
TRBJ2-1 | TRBV4-2 | 16 | TRBD2 | few | CASSQDPGGGPNEQFF | TGTGCCAGCAGCCAAGATCCCGGGGGAGGGCCTAATGAGCAGTTCTTC
TRBJ2-2 | TRBV19 | 14 | . | . | CASSIGQFTGELFF | TGTGCCAGTAGTATAGGACAGTTCACCGGGGAGCTGTTTTTT
TRBJ2-7 | TRBV5-6 | 17 | TRBD1 | . | CASSPLRTGVGLYEQYF | TGTGCCAGCAGCCCCCTGAGGACAGGGGTCGGCTTGTACGAGCAGTACTTC
TRBJ2-7 | TRBV6-5 | 13 | . | . | CASSRTGTYEQYF | TGTGCCAGCAGCCGTACAGGGACCTACGAGCAGTACTTC
TRBJ1-1 | TRBV5-4 | 13 | TRBD1 | . | CASRRGQDTEAFF | TGTGCCAGCAGACGAGGACAGGACACTGAAGCTTTCTTT
TRBJ2-7 | TRBV10-3 | 15 | TRBD2 | . | CAISKGLAVPYEQYF | TGTGCCATCAGCAAGGGACTAGCGGTACCCTACGAGCAGTACTTC
TRBJ2-3 | TRBV5-4 | 12 | . | once | CASSRGTDTQYF | TGTGCCAGCAGTCGGGGCACAGATACGCAGTATTTT
TRBJ2-3 | TRBV7-9 | 16 | TRBD1 | . | CSSSTTGTVPPDTQYF | TGTTCCAGCAGCACTACCGGGACAGTACCCCCAGATACGCAGTATTTT
TRBJ2-2 | TRBV6-1 | 16 | TRBD2 | . | CASSEGSGRFTGELFF | TGTGCCAGCAGTGAGGGAAGCGGGAGGTTCACCGGGGAGCTGTTTTTT
TRBJ2-7 | TRBV11-2 | 17 | . | . | CASSSGSRTFPGYEQYF | TGTGCCAGCAGCTCCGGATCCAGGACTTTCCCCGGCTACGAGCAGTACTTC
TRBJ2-4 | TRBV15 | 17 | . | . | CATSRAGESLAKNIQYF | TGTGCCACCAGCAGAGCAGGGGAAAGCCTAGCCAAAAACATTCAGTACTTC
TRBJ2-7 | TRBV30 | 14 | . | . | CAWSVSGGSYEQYF | TGTGCCTGGAGTGTCTCTGGGGGGTCCTACGAGCAGTACTTC
TRBJ1-1 | TRBV2 | 16 | TRBD1 | . | CASSGVRQGLNTEAFF | TGTGCCAGCAGTGGGGTCAGACAGGGCTTGAACACTGAAGCTTTCTTT
TRBJ2-2 | TRBV11-2 | 15 | TRBD1 | . | CASSLRGQDTGELFF | TGTGCCAGCAGCCTCCGGGGACAGGACACCGGGGAGCTGTTTTTT
TRBJ2-2 | TRBV5-6 | 16 | TRBD2 | . | CASSWTTSGRARELFF | TGTGCCAGCAGCTGGACTACTAGCGGGAGGGCCCGGGAGCTGTTTTTT
TRBJ1-3 | TRBV5-1 | 15 | . | . | CASSSTGGGGNTIYF | TGCGCCAGCAGCAGCACGGGAGGGGGAGGAAACACCATATATTTT
TRBJ1-2 | TRBV28 | 15 | TRBD1 | . | CASSALTGGAYGYTF | TGTGCCAGCAGCGCACTGACAGGGGGCGCGTATGGCTACACCTTC
TRBJ2-2 | TRBV28 | 14 | . | . | CASSPRGNTGELFF | TGTGCCAGCAGTCCGAGAGGTAACACCGGGGAGCTGTTTTTT
TRBJ1-2 | TRBV28 | 16 | . | . | CASSLSLGEFLYGYTF | TGTGCCAGCAGTTTATCCCTAGGCGAATTTCTCTATGGCTACACCTTC
TRBJ2-3 | TRBV11-2 | 15 | . | . | CASSLVRAPTDTQYF | TGTGCCAGCAGCTTAGTCAGGGCCCCCACAGATACGCAGTATTTT
TRBJ1-2 | TRBV5-1 | 16 | . | . | CASSLAEERGRYGYTF | TGCGCCAGCAGCTTGGCTGAGGAGCGGGGCCGCTATGGCTACACCTTC
TRBJ2-1 | TRBV28 | 15 | TRBD2 | . | CASSPAAGERDEQFF | TGTGCCAGCAGCCCCGCGGCGGGAGAGAGGGATGAGCAGTTCTTC
TRBJ1-4 | TRBV6-6 | 13 | . | . | CASSYAKPEKLFF | TGTGCCAGCAGTTACGCGAAACCTGAAAAACTGTTTTTT
TRBJ1-2 | TRBV6-6 | 13 | . | once | CASSRQANYGYTF | TGTGCCAGCAGTCGACAGGCTAACTATGGCTACACCTTC
TRBJ2-5 | TRBV11-2 | 17 | TRBD2 | . | CASSLGVAGGNGETQYF | TGTGCCAGCAGCTTAGGGGTAGCGGGAGGGAATGGTGAGACCCAGTACTTC
TRBJ1-2 | TRBV21-1 | 16 | . | . | CASSKRYAGVDYGYTF | TGTGCCAGCAGCAAACGCTACGCAGGGGTTGACTATGGCTACACCTTC
TRBJ1-1 | TRBV5-6 | 15 | . | . | CASSPPSTMNTEAFF | TGTGCCAGCAGCCCTCCCTCTACCATGAACACTGAAGCTTTCTTT
TRBJ1-2 | TRBV15 | 14 | TRBD1 | . | CATSRGGTDYGYTF | TGTGCCACCAGCAGAGGAGGGACAGACTATGGCTACACCTTC
TRBJ2-1 | TRBV11-2 | 15 | TRBD2 | . | CASSLWSGGYNEQFF | TGTGCCAGCAGCTTATGGTCGGGGGGGTACAATGAGCAGTTCTTC
TRBJ1-1 | TRBV5-1 | 13 | TRBD1 | . | CASSLVEGAEAFF | TGCGCCAGCAGCTTGGTGGAGGGGGCCGAAGCTTTCTTT
TRBJ1-3 | TRBV28 | 16 | TRBD1 | . | CASSLLQGANGNTIYF | TGTGCCAGCAGTTTACTACAGGGGGCGAATGGAAACACCATATATTTT
TRBJ1-3 | TRBV5-6 | 14 | . | few | CASSLDRRGNTIYF | TGTGCCAGCAGCCTCGACAGGAGGGGAAACACCATATATTTT
TRBJ2-3 | TRBV19 | 16 | TRBD2 | . | CASSIRLAGETDTQYF | TGTGCCAGTAGTATAAGACTAGCGGGGGAAACAGATACGCAGTATTTT
TRBJ2-1 | TRBV5-4 | 15 | . | . | CASSLFPGHQNEQFF | TGTGCCAGCAGCCTTTTTCCGGGACACCAGAATGAGCAGTTCTTC
TRBJ2-7 | TRBV28 | 20 | TRBD2 | few | CASSFPSEREFSFRSYEQYF | TGTGCCAGCAGTTTCCCTTCCGAGCGGGAGTTTTCATTTAGGTCCTACGAGCAGTACTTC
TRBJ1-1 | TRBV4-2 | 15 | . | . | CVSSQENTGSTEAFF | TGTGTCAGCAGCCAAGAGAATACAGGATCCACTGAAGCTTTCTTT
TRBJ2-7 | TRBV11-2 | 14 | TRBD1 | few | CASSLGQGPYEQYF | TGTGCCAGCAGCTTAGGACAGGGACCCTACGAGCAGTACTTC
TRBJ2-3 | TRBV6-5 | 14 | TRBD1 | . | CASTGGSSTDTQYF | TGTGCCAGCACAGGGGGCTCTAGCACAGATACGCAGTATTTT
TRBJ1-2 | TRBV19 | 12 | . | . | CASADTGKGYTF | TGTGCCAGCGCTGACACAGGGAAGGGCTACACCTTC
TRBJ2-1 | TRBV7-2 | 12 | TRBD2 | once | CASSRPGTSVLF | TGTGCCAGCAGCCGACCCGGGACTAGTGTGCTCTTC
TRBJ1-2 | TRBV30 | 15 | TRBD1 | . | CAYSGQGAWTSGYTF | TGTGCCTACTCAGGACAGGGGGCTTGGACTAGCGGCTACACCTTC
TRBJ2-5 | TRBV29-1 | 14 | TRBD1 | . | CASVGQGAGETQYF | TGCGCAAGCGTGGGACAGGGGGCCGGGGAGACCCAGTACTTC
TRBJ2-3 | TRBV20-1 | 11 | TRBD2 | . | CSAKRLAGQYF | TGCAGTGCCAAAAGACTAGCTGGGCAGTATTTT
TRBJ2-1 | TRBV11-2 | 17 | TRBD2 | . | CASSLGTSGGWHNEQFF | TGTGCCAGCAGCTTAGGGACTAGCGGAGGGTGGCACAATGAGCAGTTCTTC
TRBJ2-1 | TRBV6-5 | 11 | . | . | CASSSLYEQFF | TGTGCCAGCAGTAGCCTCTATGAGCAGTTCTTC
TRBJ1-1 | TRBV18 | 13 | TRBD1 | . | CASSWDRRTEAFF | TGTGCCAGCTCCTGGGACAGGAGGACTGAAGCTTTCTTT
TRBJ2-5 | TRBV2 | 14 | . | . | CASSLAAGKETQYF | TGTGCCAGCAGTTTAGCGGCAGGGAAAGAGACCCAGTACTTC
TRBJ2-5 | TRBV5-4 | 16 | TRBD2 | . | CASSSSPGLAVETQYF | TGTGCCAGCAGCTCCTCGCCGGGACTAGCGGTTGAGACCCAGTACTTC
TRBJ2-7 | TRBV28 | 14 | TRBD2 | once | CAIGRAGVVYEQYF | TGTGCCATCGGCCGAGCGGGAGTGGTTTACGAGCAGTACTTC
TRBJ2-7 | TRBV28 | 11 | . | once | CASSFQYEQYF | TGTGCCAGCAGTTTCCAGTACGAGCAGTACTTC